This T cell receptor (beta chain) is from a study of blood T cells in healthy people across ages. Overall study findings and caveats: Using unsorted PBMCs precluded a conclusive naive versus antigen-experienced comparison.

This clonotype has more than one count but fewer than ten. What it binds is unknown. The CDR3 runs 16 residues. Germline CDR1 SGHAT, CDR2 FQNNGV. Trimming took 4 bases from V and 6 from J; bases not matched to a gene: 13. It was with a sample-barcoded 5' primer and a J-beta primer mix that a second PCR of roughly 6 to 12 cycles was run. Carrying 12 random nucleotides, a template-switch adaptor labeled each individual cDNA molecule. A single record per CDR3 protein comes from TCRdb applying MiXCR to the 5' RACE reads. There are around 500,000 distinct CDR3 sequences in the sample; approximately 26% occur only once, and approximately 3.3% lies in the top ten. These same records also appear under a second study, on T cells of mothers and their children. That paper states: Primer M1S, used in the second PCR, introduced sample barcodes and 2-4 random nucleotides.

The rearrangement links TRBV11-2 to TRBJ1-2, with 8 bases lining up with TRBD1. This TCR derives from a boy younger than 10 in good health. Sample: blood. The CDR3 nucleotides are TGTGCCAGCAGCTCCTCTATCGCAGGGGGCGCCAATGGCTACACCTTC. It is translated as CASSSSIAGGANGYTF. The full variable domain, rest sourced from reference TRBV11-2 and TRBJ1-2, is EAGVAQSPRYKIIEKRQSVAFWCNPISGHATLYWYQQILGQGPKLLIQFQNNGVVDDSQLPKDRFSAERLKGVDSTLKIQPAKLEDSAVYLCASSSSIAGGANGYTFGSGTRLTVV.